Listed here are 9 T cell receptor beta chains from one sample, sequenced in a study of patients and donors after allogeneic stem cell transplantation. TCRdb re-derived calls from the RT-PCR reads in MiXCR, one entry per CDR3 protein. The sample yields tens of thousands of distinct CDR3 sequences, around a quarter seen once. The sample was blood, either unsorted or a sorted T cell fraction (not recorded which). The source is a human donor who was either an allogeneic HSCT recipient or a stem cell or donor lymphocyte infusion donor (not recorded which). It is not recorded whose cells these are; they may come from a transplant donor.

This chain connects TRBV4-2 to TRBJ1-2; possible D gene TRBD1, 5 bases. This CDR3 region has 15 residues. The germline V gene encodes CDR1 LGHNA and CDR2 YNFKEQ. V was trimmed by 4 bases and J by 8 bases, leaving 20 bases between them. The CDR3 spells CASSPDRGQIRGYTF. The CDR3 DNA follows: TGTGCCAGCAGCCCCGACCGGGGCCAAATACGAGGCTACACCTTC.

A few counts support this clonotype. This sequence joins TRBV7-8 and TRBJ2-3, with no clear D. There are 13 residues in the CDR3. CDR1 and CDR2 from the germline V gene are SGHVS and FQNEAQ. V lost 5 bases to trimming and J lost 4 bases, with 10 bases between them. CDR3 residues: CASSKSIADTQYF. CDR3 sequence (DNA): TGTGCCAGCAGCAAAAGTATCGCAGATACGCAGTATTTT. The full variable domain, its missing parts supplied by reference TRBV7-8 and TRBJ2-3, is GAGVSQSPRYKVAKRGQDVALRCDPISGHVSLFWYQQALGQGPEFLTYFQNEAQLDKSGLPSDRFFAERPEGSVSTLKIQRTQQEDSAVYLCASSKSIADTQYFGPGTRLTVL.

This clonotype was seen only once. The chain employs TRBV4-2 and TRBJ2-2; D ambiguous. There are 17 residues in the CDR3. V was cut by 4 bases and J by 0 bases, with 15 bases left in between. Germline V gene sequence: CDR1 LGHNA, CDR2 YNFKEQ. CDR3 residues: CASSRETQRPNTGELFF. CDR3 in DNA: TGTGCCAGCAGCCGAGAGACCCAGCGCCCGAACACCGGGGAGCTGTTTTTT.

The chain combines TRBV4-2 with TRBJ1-2; D perhaps matches TRBD1 (5 bases). With 4 bases removed from V and 8 bases from J, the gap between germline ends came to 20 bases. This CDR3 has 15 residues. The germline V gene has CDR1 LGHNA and CDR2 YNFKEQ. The CDR3 DNA is TGTGCCAGCAGCCCCGACTGGGGCCAAATACGAGGCTACACCTTC. As protein: CASSPDWGQIRGYTF.

The chain uses TRBV6-2 or TRBV6-3 and TRBJ2-7; D might be TRBD2 (6 bases). The CDR3 spans 15 residues. The V gene's germline CDR1 is MNHEY and CDR2 SVGEGT. Trimming cost V 4 bases and J 3 bases, with 16 bases left between them. The CDR3 DNA is TGTGCCAGCAGTTTCGATCCGGGAGCCTACTACGAGCAGTACTTC. It translates to CASSFDPGAYYEQYF.

This clonotype was observed a handful of times. The chain combines TRBV12-5 with TRBJ2-2; possible D gene TRBD2, 6 bases. This CDR3 is 13 amino acids long. Per germline, CDR1 LGHNT and CDR2 FRNRAP. V shed 3 bases and J shed 7 bases, with 9 bases lying between them. CDR3 amino acids: CASGFGGDGELFF. The CDR3 region has the DNA TGTGCTAGTGGTTTTGGCGGGGACGGGGAGCTGTTTTTT.

Only a few counts were recorded for this clonotype. This CDR3 reads CASSFGLTYEQYF. The CDR3 nucleotides are TGCGCCAGCAGCTTTGGACTGACCTACGAGCAGTACTTC. The J gene is TRBJ2-7, the V gene TRBV5-1; tentative D call: TRBD2 (5 bases). The V end was cut by 2 bases, the J end by 2 bases, with 8 bases between. From germline, CDR1 is SGHRS and CDR2 YFSETQ. CDR3 length equals 13 residues.

The chain has TRBV28 and TRBJ1-5; 8 positions agree with TRBD1. This CDR3 is 19 amino acids long. Germline V gene data show CDR1 as MDHEN and CDR2 as SYDVKM. J was trimmed by 0 bases and V by 5 bases; bases with no gene match: 15. Here the CDR3 reads CASSSKQGGYLFSNQPQHF. CDR3 DNA sequence: TGTGCCAGCAGTAGTAAACAGGGGGGATACCTTTTTAGCAATCAGCCCCAGCATTTT.

The rearrangement links TRBV12-3 or TRBV12-4 to TRBJ1-5, with 7 bases that match TRBD1. CDR3 size: 14 residues. V shed 6 bases and J 1 base; nucleotides not matched to a gene: 3. This chain's CDR3 is CASSLTGSNQPQHF. DNA for the CDR3: TGTGCCAGCAGCCTGACAGGGAGCAATCAGCCCCAGCATTTT.